The next 3 T cell receptor beta chains were all read from a single sample in a study of T cells in Graves' hyperthyroidism and ophthalmopathy. RNA transcripts were the template for amplifying TCR beta CDR3 regions. HTBI primers were the set used in a first-round RT-PCR of the TCR CDR3. TCRdb passed the multiplex PCR reads through MiXCR, listing each CDR3 protein once. The sample consists of hundreds of thousands of distinct CDR3 sequences, around 13% of them appearing once. The sequencing input was blood. The receptors originated from a young woman with Graves' hyperthyroidism.

In nucleotides, the CDR3 is TGTGCCTGGAGTAGGCAGGTGGGGGAAAAACTGTTTTTT. Translation gives CAWSRQVGEKLFF. The chain links TRBV30 to TRBJ1-4; D unclear. V was clipped by 2 bases and J by 8 bases, with 12 bases between them. This CDR3 is built from 13 residues. Germline V gives CDR1 GTSNPN, CDR2 SVGIG (reference sequence).

This chain links TRBV9 with TRBJ2-1; D not certain. Germline V gives CDR1 SGDLS, CDR2 YYNGEE. V was cut by 2 bases and J by 9 bases, with 9 bases left in between. The CDR3 contains 12 residues. In nucleotides, the CDR3 is TGTGCCAGCAGCGTGATGTACGGTGAGCAGTTCTTC. Translated: CASSVMYGEQFF.

This clonotype was detected a few times. The chain recombines TRBV19 with TRBJ2-7, with D tentatively TRBD1 or TRBD2 (5 bases each). The CDR3 runs to 13 residues. V was cut by 5 bases and J by 2 bases, with 10 bases left in between. Germline V CDR1 and CDR2: LNHDA, SQIVND (reference sequence). For the CDR3, the DNA is TGTGCCAGTAGTTGGGGGTTTACCTACGAGCAGTACTTC. Residues: CASSWGFTYEQYF.